This is a list of T cell receptor beta chains from one sample in a study of blood T cell repertoires in COVID-19. Libraries were prepared by immunoSEQ multiplex PCR; TCRdb keeps only in-frame clonotypes and omits some of them. The sample holds fewer than 120,000 clones, roughly four fifths seen once. The material sequenced was peripheral blood. The receptors were sampled from a woman aged 55-69 years with acute or convalescent COVID-19. The CDR3 runs from the conserved cysteine through the conserved F or W.

j_gene | v_gene | CDR3aa
TRBJ1-1 | TRBV2 | CASRATGYTEAFF
TRBJ1-6 | TRBV15 | CATSRESVLNLQGGPLHF
TRBJ1-4 | TRBV4-2 | CASSQVQGWSEKLFF
TRBJ2-7 | TRBV3-1/TRBV3-2 | CASSHRYEQYF
TRBJ1-3 | TRBV12-3/TRBV12-4 | CASSSPGRNTIYF
TRBJ1-6 | TRBV27 | CASRIGRESSYNSPLHF
TRBJ2-3 | TRBV5-4 | CASGDRGADTQYF
TRBJ2-7 | TRBV5-8 | CASSVDYLAGRYEQYF
TRBJ1-5 | TRBV28 | CASRQGDQPQHF
TRBJ1-4 | TRBV9 | CASSLSATNEKLFF
TRBJ1-5 | TRBV27 | CASSRQGSNQPQHF
TRBJ1-2 | TRBV19 | CASVAGTGDYGYTF
TRBJ1-2 | TRBV9 | CASSPRTGGDGYTF
TRBJ2-5 | TRBV7-2 | CASSLAGSGEETQYF
TRBJ2-7 | TRBV11-3 | CASSTGQGANF
TRBJ1-5 | TRBV7-2 | CASSLGSEQPQHF
TRBJ2-3 | TRBV7-2 | CASSLWTRTDTQYF
TRBJ2-3 | TRBV11-2 | CASSLGRGNGALDF
TRBJ1-1 | TRBV18 | CASSQTGGGAGGTEAFF
TRBJ2-3 | TRBV6-5 | CASGVQHTSTDTQYF
TRBJ2-4 | TRBV10-3 | CAISRDRGKPLAKNIQYF
TRBJ2-1 | TRBV5-6 | CASSSGTGGLNEQFF
TRBJ1-2 | TRBV4-2 | CASSLLDREHYGYTF
TRBJ2-2 | TRBV2 | CASNRGDTGELFF